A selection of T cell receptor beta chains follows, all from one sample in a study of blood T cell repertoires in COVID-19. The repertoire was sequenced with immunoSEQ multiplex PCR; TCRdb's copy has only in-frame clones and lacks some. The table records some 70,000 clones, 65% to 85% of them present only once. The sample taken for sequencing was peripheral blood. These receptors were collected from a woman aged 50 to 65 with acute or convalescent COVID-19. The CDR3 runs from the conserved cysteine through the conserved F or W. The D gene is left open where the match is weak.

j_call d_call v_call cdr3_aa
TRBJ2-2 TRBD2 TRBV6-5 CASSGLAGRTGELFF
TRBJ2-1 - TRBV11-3 CASSFSTSTEQFF
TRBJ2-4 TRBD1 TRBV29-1 CSVEWGQGRYF
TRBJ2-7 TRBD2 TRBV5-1 CASSGTMDEQYF
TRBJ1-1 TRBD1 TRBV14 CASSLRNRGEEAFF
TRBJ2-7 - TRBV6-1 CASSADGGNPTYEQYF
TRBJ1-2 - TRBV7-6 CASSLYAGVGDGYTF
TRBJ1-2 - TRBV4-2 CASSQDLADGYTF
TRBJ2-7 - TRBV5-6 CASSLGGQGLYEQYF
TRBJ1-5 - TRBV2 CASRGQGIQPQHF
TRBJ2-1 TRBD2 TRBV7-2 CASSSGGLAGWGEQFF
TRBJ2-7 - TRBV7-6 CASSLGGLSEQYF
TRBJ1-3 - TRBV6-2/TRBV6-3 CASSYAGEGNTIYF
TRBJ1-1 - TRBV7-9 CASSSQGMNTEAFF
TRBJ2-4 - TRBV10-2 CASSEGGAVKNIQYF
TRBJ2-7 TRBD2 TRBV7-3 CASSLIHPGGEQYF
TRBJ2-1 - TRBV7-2 CASSLFPVNEQFF